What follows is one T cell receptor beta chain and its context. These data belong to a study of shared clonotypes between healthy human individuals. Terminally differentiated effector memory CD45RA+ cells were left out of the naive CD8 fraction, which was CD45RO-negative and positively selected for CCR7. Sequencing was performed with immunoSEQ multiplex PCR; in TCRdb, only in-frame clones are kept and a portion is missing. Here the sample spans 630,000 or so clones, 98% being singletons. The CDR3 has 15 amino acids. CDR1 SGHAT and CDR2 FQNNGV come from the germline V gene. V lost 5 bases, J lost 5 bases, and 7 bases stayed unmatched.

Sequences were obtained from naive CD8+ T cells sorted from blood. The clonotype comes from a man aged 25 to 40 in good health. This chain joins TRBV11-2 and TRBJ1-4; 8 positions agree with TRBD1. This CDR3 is CASSLRTGINEKLFF. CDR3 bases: TGTGCCAGCAGCCTAAGGACAGGGATAAATGAAAAACTGTTTTTT.